Listed below are T cell receptor beta chains from one sample, sequenced in a study of blood T cell repertoires in COVID-19. Sequenced by immunoSEQ multiplex PCR; TCRdb stores in-frame clones only, minus some. The data hold 400,000 or so clones, with about 89% observed a single time. The specimen sequenced was peripheral blood. The receptors were gathered from a woman between 40 and 55 years old with COVID-19, enrolled during active disease. Both conserved end residues are part of each CDR3. D genes are given only for firm matches. Size is stated for part of the rows, as once, few or many counts, or as a class when the clone is expanded.

CDR3nt: TGTGCCAGCAGAGAGCGGGAGTCGCAAGAGACCCAGTACTTC; CDR3aa: CASRERESQETQYF; abundance: -; v_gene: TRBV2; j_gene: TRBJ2-5; d_gene: TRBD2
CDR3nt: TGTGCCAGCAGCTTAGTCGACCGGGCGGGCAAAAACATTCAGTACTTC; CDR3aa: CASSLVDRAGKNIQYF; abundance: -; v_gene: TRBV7-8; j_gene: TRBJ2-4; d_gene: -
CDR3nt: TGTGCCAGCGAGGACAGGGACGGGAGTCAGCCCCAGCATTTT; CDR3aa: CASEDRDGSQPQHF; abundance: -; v_gene: TRBV18; j_gene: TRBJ1-5; d_gene: TRBD1
CDR3nt: TGTGCCACCAGTGACCCGGGAGGGCGAATCTCAGATACGCAGTATTTT; CDR3aa: CATSDPGGRISDTQYF; abundance: -; v_gene: TRBV24-1; j_gene: TRBJ2-3; d_gene: TRBD2
CDR3nt: TGTGCCAGCACCATACAAGGGGGACAGGGGGCGCCCGGCTATGGCTACACCTTC; CDR3aa: CASTIQGGQGAPGYGYTF; abundance: once; v_gene: TRBV5-5; j_gene: TRBJ1-2; d_gene: TRBD1
CDR3nt: TGTGCCTGGAGTGTAGCCCAGGGTACGGTCTATGGCTACACCTTC; CDR3aa: CAWSVAQGTVYGYTF; abundance: -; v_gene: TRBV30; j_gene: TRBJ1-2; d_gene: -
CDR3nt: TGTGCCAGCAGCCCTAGTATAGGACAGGGGGCGTTGGCTAACTATGGCTACACCTTC; CDR3aa: CASSPSIGQGALANYGYTF; abundance: -; v_gene: TRBV6-2/TRBV6-3; j_gene: TRBJ1-2; d_gene: TRBD1
CDR3nt: TGTGCCAGCAGCCATCCGACTAGCGGGAGATTCAATGAGCAGTTCTTC; CDR3aa: CASSHPTSGRFNEQFF; abundance: -; v_gene: TRBV7-2; j_gene: TRBJ2-1; d_gene: TRBD2
CDR3nt: TGTGCCAGCAGCGTCCGGACTAGCGGGTCCTACAATGAGCAGTTCTTC; CDR3aa: CASSVRTSGSYNEQFF; abundance: -; v_gene: TRBV9; j_gene: TRBJ2-1; d_gene: TRBD2
CDR3nt: TGTGCCAGCACGGTCAGGGGGGTCTACGAGCAGTACTTC; CDR3aa: CASTVRGVYEQYF; abundance: -; v_gene: TRBV6-5; j_gene: TRBJ2-7; d_gene: -
CDR3nt: TGCGCCAGCAGCCATAACTTCGATACGCAGTATTTT; CDR3aa: CASSHNFDTQYF; abundance: -; v_gene: TRBV4-3; j_gene: TRBJ2-3; d_gene: -
CDR3nt: TGTGCCAGTAGTATAGCGACATCCACTAGCACAGATACGCAGTATTTT; CDR3aa: CASSIATSTSTDTQYF; abundance: -; v_gene: TRBV19; j_gene: TRBJ2-3; d_gene: -
CDR3nt: TGTGCCAGCAGCTTAGACAGGGCGGGCAATGAGCAGTTCTTC; CDR3aa: CASSLDRAGNEQFF; abundance: once; v_gene: TRBV7-9; j_gene: TRBJ2-1; d_gene: -
CDR3nt: TGTGCCAGCAGCATAGCCAGGGGGCCTCAGCCCCAGCATTTT; CDR3aa: CASSIARGPQPQHF; abundance: -; v_gene: TRBV6-5; j_gene: TRBJ1-5; d_gene: TRBD1
CDR3nt: TGTGCCAGCAGTTTATCGAACCCCCCTCTCCTAGCGGGAGAGGTGGATGAGCAGTTCTTC; CDR3aa: CASSLSNPPLLAGEVDEQFF; abundance: -; v_gene: TRBV27; j_gene: TRBJ2-1; d_gene: TRBD2
CDR3nt: TGTGCCAGCTCACCAGAACGACAGGGTTTTAATGAAAAACTGTTTTTT; CDR3aa: CASSPERQGFNEKLFF; abundance: -; v_gene: TRBV18; j_gene: TRBJ1-4; d_gene: TRBD1
CDR3nt: TGTGCCAGCAGCTTATGGAGCAGTGGGAATTCACCCCTCCACTTT; CDR3aa: CASSLWSSGNSPLHF; abundance: -; v_gene: TRBV7-2; j_gene: TRBJ1-6; d_gene: -
CDR3nt: TGTGCCAGCAGATCCGGGACAGCTAATGAAAAACTGTTTTTT; CDR3aa: CASRSGTANEKLFF; abundance: -; v_gene: TRBV28; j_gene: TRBJ1-4; d_gene: TRBD1
CDR3nt: TGTGCCAGCAGCCCGCGCACCAGGGACAGACTCCATAGCAATCAGCCCCAGCATTTT; CDR3aa: CASSPRTRDRLHSNQPQHF; abundance: -; v_gene: TRBV7-8; j_gene: TRBJ1-5; d_gene: TRBD1
CDR3nt: TGTGCCAGCAGCACAGGGTATCGTCAGCCCCAGCATTTT; CDR3aa: CASSTGYRQPQHF; abundance: -; v_gene: TRBV7-2; j_gene: TRBJ1-5; d_gene: -
CDR3nt: TGTGCCAGCAGCTTAGGTCCAGGAGGGAATGAAAAACTGTTTTTT; CDR3aa: CASSLGPGGNEKLFF; abundance: -; v_gene: TRBV7-9; j_gene: TRBJ1-4; d_gene: -
CDR3nt: TGTGCCAGCAGCGTAGCAACAGGGATGAACACTGAAGCTTTCTTT; CDR3aa: CASSVATGMNTEAFF; abundance: -; v_gene: TRBV9; j_gene: TRBJ1-1; d_gene: -
CDR3nt: TGTGCCAGCAGCTCCGGGTCGTACCAAGAGACCCAGTACTTC; CDR3aa: CASSSGSYQETQYF; abundance: -; v_gene: TRBV7-9; j_gene: TRBJ2-5; d_gene: -
CDR3nt: TGTGCCAGCAGCCAGACAGGTTATTCACCCCTCCACTTT; CDR3aa: CASSQTGYSPLHF; abundance: -; v_gene: TRBV7-3; j_gene: TRBJ1-6; d_gene: -
CDR3nt: TGTGCCAGCAGCGGAGAGGGCTACGAGCAGTACTTC; CDR3aa: CASSGEGYEQYF; abundance: -; v_gene: TRBV7-2; j_gene: TRBJ2-7; d_gene: -
CDR3nt: TGCGCCAGCAGTGAGTTGCCCAGGGGAAGGTCGAATGGCTACACCTTC; CDR3aa: CASSELPRGRSNGYTF; abundance: -; v_gene: TRBV10-1; j_gene: TRBJ1-2; d_gene: -
CDR3nt: TGTGCCAGCAGTTTCCCTTCCCGGGACAGCTATGGCTACACCTTC; CDR3aa: CASSFPSRDSYGYTF; abundance: -; v_gene: TRBV28; j_gene: TRBJ1-2; d_gene: TRBD1
CDR3nt: TGTGCCAGCAGTGAAAATGGGGAGACTAAACTGTTTTTT; CDR3aa: CASSENGETKLFF; abundance: -; v_gene: TRBV6-1; j_gene: TRBJ1-4; d_gene: -
CDR3nt: TGCGCCAGCAGCCAAGATGTTATTGTCGGGGCGGGAGATGACACTGAAGCTTTCTTT; CDR3aa: CASSQDVIVGAGDDTEAFF; abundance: -; v_gene: TRBV4-1; j_gene: TRBJ1-1; d_gene: -
CDR3nt: TGTGCCAGCAGCTTAGTACCGACAACTTACAATGAGCAGTTCTTC; CDR3aa: CASSLVPTTYNEQFF; abundance: once; v_gene: TRBV11-3; j_gene: TRBJ2-1; d_gene: -
CDR3nt: TGTGCCAGCAGCTTGTCGGGAACTTATTCACAAGAGACCCAGTACTTC; CDR3aa: CASSLSGTYSQETQYF; abundance: -; v_gene: TRBV5-4; j_gene: TRBJ2-5; d_gene: -
CDR3nt: TGTGCCAGCAGCTTGGTAGGCAGGGGCAGTAATTCACCCCTCCACTTT; CDR3aa: CASSLVGRGSNSPLHF; abundance: -; v_gene: TRBV5-4; j_gene: TRBJ1-6; d_gene: -
CDR3nt: TGTGCCAGCATAGATACAGGGACAGTCACTGAAGCTTTCTTT; CDR3aa: CASIDTGTVTEAFF; abundance: -; v_gene: TRBV28; j_gene: TRBJ1-1; d_gene: TRBD1
CDR3nt: TGTGCCAGTAGCCGACCGGGACAGGGTATAACCGGGGAGCTGTTTTTT; CDR3aa: CASSRPGQGITGELFF; abundance: -; v_gene: TRBV19; j_gene: TRBJ2-2; d_gene: TRBD1
CDR3nt: TGTGCCATCAGTGGTCGAGCCGGGACAGGGGGCTACGAGCAGTACTTC; CDR3aa: CAISGRAGTGGYEQYF; abundance: -; v_gene: TRBV10-3; j_gene: TRBJ2-7; d_gene: TRBD1